Below, 23 T cell receptor beta chains from the same sample are listed, as sequenced in a study of T-cell reconstitution after alpha-beta-depleted transplantation in children. Molecular barcoding with unique molecular identifiers was used for the TCRbeta library. TCRdb reanalysed the PCR reads using MiXCR and keeps one entry per CDR3 protein. The sample holds 6,000 or so distinct CDR3 sequences, roughly a sixth seen once. The sample consisted of PBMCs, mostly from graft donor cells, taken 180 days after TCRalphabeta/CD19-depleted stem cell transplant. The source of these receptors is a patient aged 2-10 years who had a stem cell transplant for inherited bone marrow failure, so the T cells may come from the graft donor.

This clonotype was picked up many times. This chain connects TRBV5-1 to TRBJ2-3; 7 bases are a match to TRBD2. The length of the CDR3 is 17 residues. Per the germline V gene, CDR1 is SGHRS and CDR2 is YFSETQ. The ends lost 0 bases at V and 2 bases at J; junction bases unmatched: 9. As DNA, the CDR3 is TGCGCCAGCAGCTTGGTGTCTAGCGGAACAAACACAGATACGCAGTATTTT. Translation gives CASSLVSSGTNTDTQYF.

The table lists this clonotype with many counts. This chain uses TRBV7-9 with TRBJ1-1; a possible D gene is TRBD1 (5 bases). This CDR3 has 14 residues. Per germline, CDR1 SEHNR and CDR2 FQNEAQ (reference sequence). V was trimmed by 2 bases and J by 0 bases, leaving 7 bases between them. The CDR3 DNA sequence: TGTGCCAGCAGCTTAAAGGGGTTGAACACTGAAGCTTTCTTT. This codes for CASSLKGLNTEAFF.

This clonotype was seen at least ten times. The V call is TRBV9, the J call TRBJ2-7; D might be TRBD2 (5 bases). Germline lookup yields CDR1 SGDLS and CDR2 YYNGEE. The CDR3 totals 14 residues. Trimming removed 4 bases from V and 6 bases from J, with 17 bases in between. The CDR3 here is CASSPGFSGSEQYF. CDR3 nucleotides: TGTGCCAGCAGCCCGGGATTTTCGGGGTCCGAGCAGTACTTC.

This clonotype has at least ten counts. The CDR3 DNA reads as TGTGCCAGCAGCTTAACAGGGAACGACTATGGCTACACCTTC. Amino acids: CASSLTGNDYGYTF. The rearrangement joins TRBV7-8 to TRBJ1-2; D perhaps matches TRBD1 (6 bases). V lost 2 bases and J 3 bases, leaving 10 bases between the germline ends. The germline V gene has CDR1 SGHVS and CDR2 FQNEAQ. This CDR3 is built from 14 residues.

This clonotype was counted at least ten times. The DNA for the CDR3 is TGTGCCATCAGTGAGGTGCGGGGCTCCTACGAGCAGTACTTC. Translated: CAISEVRGSYEQYF. This chain uses TRBV10-3 with TRBJ2-7; perhaps TRBD2 as D (6 bases). There are 14 residues in the CDR3. Trimming took off 2 bases at V and 0 bases at J, with 8 bases between the two ends. Germline assignment: CDR1 ENHRY and CDR2 SYGVKD.

This clonotype was counted at least ten times. The V gene is TRBV29-1, the J gene TRBJ1-2; the D is unclear. Germline CDR1 reads SQVTM; CDR2 reads ANQGSEA. This CDR3 spans 11 amino acids. V lost 0 bases to trimming and J lost 2 bases, with 1 base between them. This CDR3 reads CSVEENYGYTF. The CDR3 DNA is TGCAGCGTTGAAGAAAACTATGGCTACACCTTC. The variable domain in full, with the rest retrieved from reference TRBV29-1 and TRBJ1-2, is SAVISQKPSRDICQRGTSLTIQCQVDSQVTMMFWYRQQPGQSLTLIATANQGSEATYESGFVIDKFPISRPNLTFSTLTVSNMSPEDSSIYLCSVEENYGYTFGSGTRLTVV.

This clonotype was seen many times. J is TRBJ2-7 and V is TRBV12-3 or TRBV12-4; possibly TRBD2 for D (6 bases). CDR3 length: 14 residues. Trimming left V 5 bases short and J 0 bases short, with 11 bases between. CDR3 in amino acids: CASSPRDSSYEQYF. As DNA, the CDR3 is TGTGCCAGCAGTCCCCGGGACTCCTCCTACGAGCAGTACTTC.

In this sample, this clonotype turned up many times. This chain links TRBV5-1 with TRBJ1-1; D is unresolved. Germline values: CDR1 SGHRS, CDR2 YFSETQ. The ends were cut back, 0 bases at V and 4 bases at J, with 7 bases in the middle. This CDR3 is built from 13 residues. CDR3 sequence: CASSLVKGTEAFF. The DNA for the CDR3 is TGCGCCAGCAGCTTGGTGAAGGGCACTGAAGCTTTCTTT.

This clonotype was seen many times. The gene calls are TRBV7-9 and TRBJ2-7; D possibly matches TRBD1 or TRBD2 (6 bases each). V gave up 2 bases and J gave up 3 bases, with 14 bases separating them. Germline CDR1 SEHNR, CDR2 FQNEAQ (reference sequence). The CDR3 extends over 15 amino acids. In nucleotides, the CDR3 is TGTGCCAGCAGCTTACCTCGGGGGCCCCTCTACGAGCAGTACTTC. Translated: CASSLPRGPLYEQYF.

At least ten counts were recorded for this clonotype. The chain joins TRBV7-2 to TRBJ2-2; D may be TRBD1 (5 bases). Trimming removed 3 bases from V and 3 bases from J, with 20 bases in between. This CDR3 contains 18 residues. The germline V gene encodes CDR1 SGHTA and CDR2 FQGNSA. CDR3 amino acids: CASSFRLYDRPYTGELFF. In DNA form, the CDR3 reads TGTGCCAGCAGCTTCCGTCTCTATGACAGACCGTACACCGGGGAGCTGTTTTTT.

Many counts were recorded for this clonotype. The rearrangement uses TRBV5-1 and TRBJ1-4; the D gene is possibly TRBD1 (6 bases). With 4 bases removed from V and 10 bases from J, the gap between germline ends came to 8 bases. This CDR3 has 11 residues. Germline V gives CDR1 SGHRS, CDR2 YFSETQ. In DNA form, the CDR3 reads TGCGCCAGCAGCCAGGACAGAAAACTGTTTTTT. This gives the protein CASSQDRKLFF.

This clonotype was counted ten times or more. The chain recombines TRBV10-3 with TRBJ2-7; tentative D call: TRBD1 (6 bases). Germline assignment: CDR1 ENHRY and CDR2 SYGVKD. The CDR3 runs to 16 residues. V gave up 3 bases and J gave up 4 bases, with 19 bases separating them. The CDR3 spells CAISDSPEQGLYEQYF. The DNA for the CDR3 is TGTGCCATCAGTGACAGTCCCGAGCAGGGGTTGTACGAGCAGTACTTC.

This clonotype was detected many times. This may stem from a read error, because a much larger clone lies one nucleotide away. The CDR3 does not close with the conserved phenylalanine or tryptophan, likely indicating a read error. The chain couples TRBV19 to TRBJ2-5; D is uncertain. The CDR3 totals 15 residues. Germline V lookup: CDR1 LNHDA, CDR2 SQIVND (reference sequence). V lost 2 bases and J lost 0, with 10 bases in between. The CDR3 spells CASSILRWYQETQYL. The DNA of the CDR3 is TGTGCCAGTAGTATACTCCGGTGGTACCAAGAGACCCAGTACCTC.

This clonotype was recorded many times. CDR3 residues: CATSAEQGKNTGELFF. The CDR3 DNA reads as TGTGCCACCAGTGCCGAACAGGGGAAGAACACCGGGGAGCTGTTTTTT. This sequence joins TRBV24-1 and TRBJ2-2; 7 positions match TRBD1. The CDR3 covers 16 residues. After removal of 5 bases from V and 1 base from J, the junction contained 6 bases not matched to a gene. Looked up from germline, CDR1 is KGHDR and CDR2 is SFDVKD.

This clonotype was detected many times. The chain joins TRBV19 to TRBJ1-2; 7 bases map to TRBD1. The J segment lost 4 bases and the V segment lost 5 bases, leaving 10 bases of the junction unmatched. This CDR3 comprises 15 residues. Germline CDR1 is LNHDA and CDR2 is SQIVND (reference sequence). CDR3 residues: CASSVHRGPSYGYTF. CDR3 bases: TGTGCCAGTAGTGTACACAGGGGACCAAGCTATGGCTACACCTTC.

This clonotype was observed many times. The chain carries TRBV9 and TRBJ2-2; 7 bases agree with TRBD1. After removal of 4 bases from V and 5 bases from J, the junction contained 5 bases not matched to a gene. The CDR3 has 14 residues. The germline V gene has CDR1 SGDLS and CDR2 YYNGEE. CDR3 coding DNA: TGTGCCAGCAGCCCCCGGACAGGTACCGGGGAGCTGTTTTTT. Translated, it gives CASSPRTGTGELFF.

This clonotype was seen ten or more times. This chain's CDR3 is CASGGGSTEAFF. CDR3 coding DNA: TGTGCCAGCGGGGGGGGGAGTACTGAAGCTTTCTTT. This chain links TRBV6-5 with TRBJ1-1; a weak D match, TRBD1 (5 bases). The CDR3 contains 12 residues. Deletions cut 8 bases from V and 5 bases from J, with 12 bases between. Germline V gene lookup returns CDR1 MNHEY and CDR2 SVGAGI.

This clonotype was observed many times. V is TRBV6-2 or TRBV6-3 and J is TRBJ2-2; 10 nucleotides line up with TRBD2. V was clipped by 2 bases and J by 6 bases; unmatched bases: 21. CDR1 and CDR2 (germline): MNHEY, SVGEGT. CDR3 length: 21 residues. CDR3 protein: CASSYPSSPLSGRAAAGELFF. Written as DNA, the CDR3 is TGTGCCAGCAGTTACCCATCGTCCCCCCTAAGCGGGAGGGCCGCGGCCGGGGAGCTGTTTTTT.

There are many counts of this clonotype. The V gene is TRBV2, the J gene TRBJ1-4, with D perhaps TRBD1 (6 bases). The CDR3 loop spans 14 amino acids. Germline V gives CDR1 SNHLY, CDR2 FYNNEI. V gave up 6 bases and J gave up 4 bases, with 12 bases separating them. In DNA form, the CDR3 reads TGTGCCAGCAGGGCTCACAGGGTTAATGAAAAACTGTTTTTT. It encodes CASRAHRVNEKLFF. Based on the CDR3 plus reference TRBV2 and TRBJ1-4, the full variable domain is EPEVTQTPSHQVTQMGQEVILRCVPISNHLYFYWYRQILGQKVEFLVSFYNNEISEKSEIFDDQFSVERPDGSNFTLKIRSTKLEDSAMYFCASRAHRVNEKLFFGSGTQLSVL.

This clonotype has a count of ten or more. The chain employs TRBV7-9 and TRBJ2-1, with TRBD2 matching 12 bases. V shed 1 base and J 8 bases; nucleotides not matched to a gene: 3. Germline CDR1 SEHNR, CDR2 FQNEAQ (reference sequence). The CDR3 extends over 15 amino acids. The CDR3 region is CASSLDLAGGDEQFF. DNA of the CDR3: TGTGCCAGCAGCTTAGATCTAGCGGGAGGGGATGAGCAGTTCTTC.

In this sample, this clonotype turned up many times. The chain joins TRBV7-2 to TRBJ2-5; D is perhaps TRBD1 or TRBD2 (6 bases each). With 5 bases removed from V and 5 bases from J, the gap between germline ends came to 12 bases. This CDR3 spans 13 amino acids. Germline CDR1 and CDR2: SGHTA and FQGNSA. Here the CDR3 reads CASSGGQRETQYF. The CDR3 nucleotides are TGTGCCAGCAGCGGGGGGCAGAGGGAGACCCAGTACTTC.

This clonotype was counted only a few times. CDR3 sequence: CASSPGLVTYNEQFF. CDR3 nucleotide sequence: TGTGCCAGCTCACCGGGACTAGTGACCTACAATGAGCAGTTCTTC. J is TRBJ2-1 and V is TRBV18; 8 bases line up with TRBD2. This CDR3 comprises 15 residues. The trim removed 3 bases at V and 2 bases at J, leaving 3 bases unmatched. CDR1 and CDR2 from the germline V gene are KGHSH and LQKENI.

In its sample, this clonotype was seen many times. The rearrangement links TRBV5-1 to TRBJ2-5; weak D call: TRBD2 (6 bases). Trimming pared 4 bases from V and 5 bases from J, leaving 18 bases between. The germline gives CDR1 SGHRS, CDR2 YFSETQ. The CDR3 consists of 15 residues. DNA for the CDR3: TGCGCCAGCAGCCCCTCGGAGGGCCGGGTGGAGACCCAGTACTTC. This gives the protein CASSPSEGRVETQYF.